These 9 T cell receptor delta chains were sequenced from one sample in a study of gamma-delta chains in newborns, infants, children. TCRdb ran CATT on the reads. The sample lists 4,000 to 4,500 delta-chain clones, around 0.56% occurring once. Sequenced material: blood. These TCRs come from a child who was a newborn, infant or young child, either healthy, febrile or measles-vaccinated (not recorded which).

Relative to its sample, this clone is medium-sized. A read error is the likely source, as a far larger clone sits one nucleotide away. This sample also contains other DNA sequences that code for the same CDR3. CDR3 in DNA: TGTGCCTGCGACACCTGGGGGAGCTCCTGGGACACCCGACAGATGTTTTTC. Its translation: CACDTWGSSWDTRQMFF. The V and J genes are TRDV2 and TRDJ3, with TRDD3 matching 8 bases. Germline CDR1 and CDR2: GEAIGNYY and EKD. The CDR3 is 17 residues long.

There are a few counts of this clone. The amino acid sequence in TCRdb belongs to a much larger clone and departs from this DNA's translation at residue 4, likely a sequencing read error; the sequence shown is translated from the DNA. The chain's CDR3 is CACNTGIRWTDKLIF. In DNA form, the CDR3 reads TGTGCCTGTAACACCGGGATACGCTGGACCGATAAACTCATCTTT. The chain joins TRDV2 to TRDJ1; 8 bases agree with TRDD3. The CDR3 contains 15 residues. Germline V CDR1 and CDR2: GEAIGNYY, EKD.

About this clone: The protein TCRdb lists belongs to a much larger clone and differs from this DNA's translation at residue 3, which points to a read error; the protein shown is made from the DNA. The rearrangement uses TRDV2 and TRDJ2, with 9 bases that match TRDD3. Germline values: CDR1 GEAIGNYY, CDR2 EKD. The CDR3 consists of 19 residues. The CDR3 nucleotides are TGTGCCCGTGACCCCGTACTGGGGGACTTTTTCGCTTTGACAGCACAACTCTTCTTT. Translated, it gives CARDPVLGDFFALTAQLFF.

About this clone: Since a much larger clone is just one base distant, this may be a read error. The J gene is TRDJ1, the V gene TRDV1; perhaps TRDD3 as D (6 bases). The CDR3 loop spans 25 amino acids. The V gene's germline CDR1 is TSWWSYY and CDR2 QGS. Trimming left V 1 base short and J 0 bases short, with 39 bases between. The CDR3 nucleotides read TGTGCTCTTGGGGAACGGTCCCATCTTGGTACACTCGTGGGGATCGACTCGACTTACACCGATAAACTCATCTTT. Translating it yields CALGERSHLGTLVGIDSTYTDKLIF.

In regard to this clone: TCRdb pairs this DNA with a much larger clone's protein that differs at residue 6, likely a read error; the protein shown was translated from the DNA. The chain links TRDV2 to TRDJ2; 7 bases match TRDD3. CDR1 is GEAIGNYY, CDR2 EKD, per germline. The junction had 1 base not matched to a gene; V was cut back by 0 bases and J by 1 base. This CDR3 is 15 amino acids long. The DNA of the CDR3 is TGTGCCTGTGACACCTTGGGGGATTTGACAGCACAACTCTTCTTT. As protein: CACDTLGDLTAQLFF.

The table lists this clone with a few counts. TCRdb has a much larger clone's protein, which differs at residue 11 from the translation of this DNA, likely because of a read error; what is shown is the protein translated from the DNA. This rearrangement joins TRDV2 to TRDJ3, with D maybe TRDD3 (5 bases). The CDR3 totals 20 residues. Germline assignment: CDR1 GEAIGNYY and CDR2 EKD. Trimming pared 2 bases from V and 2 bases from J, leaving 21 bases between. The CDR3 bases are TGTGCCTGTGACAAAAAAAGCCGGAGGATAGCCCCCTGGGACACCCGACAGATGTTTTTC. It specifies CACDKKSRRIAPWDTRQMFF.

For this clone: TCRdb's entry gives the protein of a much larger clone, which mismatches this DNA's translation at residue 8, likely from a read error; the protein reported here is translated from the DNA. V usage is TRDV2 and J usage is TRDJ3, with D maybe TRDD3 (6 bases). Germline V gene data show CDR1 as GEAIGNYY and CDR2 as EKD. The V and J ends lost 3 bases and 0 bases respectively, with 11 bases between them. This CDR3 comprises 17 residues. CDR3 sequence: CACDWGANSWDTRQMFF. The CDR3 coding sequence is TGTGCCTGTGACTGGGGGGCGAACTCCTGGGACACCCGACAGATGTTTTTC.

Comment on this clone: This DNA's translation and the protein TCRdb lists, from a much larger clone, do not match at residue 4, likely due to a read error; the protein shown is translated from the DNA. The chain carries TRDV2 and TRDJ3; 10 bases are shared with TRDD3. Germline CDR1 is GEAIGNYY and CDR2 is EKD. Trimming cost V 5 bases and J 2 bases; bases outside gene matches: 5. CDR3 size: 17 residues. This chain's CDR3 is CACGILGDPWDTRQMFF. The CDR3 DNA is TGTGCCTGTGGCATACTGGGGGATCCCTGGGACACCCGACAGATGTTTTTC.

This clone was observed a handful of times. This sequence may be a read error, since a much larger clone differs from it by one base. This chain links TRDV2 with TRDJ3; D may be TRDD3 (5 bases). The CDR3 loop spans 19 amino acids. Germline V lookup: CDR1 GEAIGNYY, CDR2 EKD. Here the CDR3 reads CACDTGRIRRSWDARQMFF. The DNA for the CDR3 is TGTGCCTGTGACACCGGCCGGATTCGACGCTCCTGGGACGCCCGACAGATGTTTTTC.